What follows are 9 T cell receptor beta chains derived from one specimen sequenced in a study of cytomegalovirus exposure and HLA in healthy donors. PCR was performed using 60 Vbeta and 13 Jbeta primers. Clones were sequenced by immunoSEQ multiplex PCR, and TCRdb holds only the in-frame ones, with some missing. The sample carries 120,000 or so clones, roughly 82% recorded once. Material: PBMCs. These receptors were obtained from a man aged 18 to 30 in good health and CMV-seropositive.

CDR3: CASSAILTSGSSYEQYF. In DNA form, the CDR3 reads TGTGCCAGCAGCGCTATCCTTACTAGCGGGAGCTCCTACGAGCAGTACTTC. The chain joins TRBV7-9 to TRBJ2-5; TRBD2 aligns across 11 bases. The J call is doubtful: the DNA matches TRBJ2-7 better. The CDR3 sequence is 17 residues long. The V gene's germline CDR1 is SEHNR and CDR2 FQNEAQ (reference sequence).

The chain has TRBV11-2 and TRBJ2-3; maybe TRBD1 (5 bases). CDR3 length: 13 amino acids. Germline assignment: CDR1 SGHAT and CDR2 FQNNGV. The V gene lost 8 bases and the J gene lost 4 bases, with 13 bases spanning the gap. For the CDR3, the DNA is TGTGCCAGCGGAGACAGAGTTTCAGATACGCAGTATTTT. This codes for CASGDRVSDTQYF.

The J gene is TRBJ2-1, the V gene TRBV11-2, with D perhaps TRBD1 (6 bases). CDR3 size: 12 residues. The germline gives CDR1 SGHAT, CDR2 FQNNGV. Trimming left V 1 base short and J 14 bases short, with 12 bases between. The CDR3 region has the DNA TGTGCCAGCAGCTTAGGTGCAGGGGAAGAGTTCTTC. Translated, it gives CASSLGAGEEFF.

The chain recombines TRBV11-3 with TRBJ2-1; tentatively, D is TRBD2 (7 bases). V dropped 5 bases and J dropped 2 bases, with 13 bases sitting between them. This CDR3 is built from 15 residues. Germline V gives CDR1 SGHNT, CDR2 YENEEA. The CDR3 sequence: CASSRGGGTYNEQFF. The CDR3 region has the DNA TGTGCCAGCAGCCGTGGCGGGGGCACCTACAATGAGCAGTTCTTC. Filled out from reference TRBV11-3 and TRBJ2-1, the complete variable domain reads EAGVVQSPRYKIIEKKQPVAFWCNPISGHNTLYWYLQNLGQGPELLIRYENEEAVDDSQLPKDRFSAERLKGVDSTLKIQPAELGDSAVYLCASSRGGGTYNEQFFGPGTRLTVL.

The count of this clone is one. The CDR3 sequence: CASSSQGRSKTEAFF. The CDR3 DNA follows: TGTGCCAGTAGTTCACAGGGTAGGAGTAAGACTGAAGCTTTCTTT. This chain connects TRBV19 to TRBJ1-1; a weak D match, TRBD1 (6 bases). CDR3 length: 15 amino acids. The germline V gene has CDR1 LNHDA and CDR2 SQIVND (reference sequence). The V and J ends lost 5 bases and 5 bases respectively, with 18 bases between them.

V usage is TRBV28 and J usage is TRBJ2-5, with 11 bases lining up with TRBD1. The CDR3 is 14 residues long. Losses at the gene ends were 6 bases for V and 5 bases for J; bases not matched to a gene: 5. Germline V gene lookup returns CDR1 MDHEN and CDR2 SYDVKM. The CDR3 spells CASSGQGARETQYF. The CDR3 DNA reads as TGTGCCAGCAGCGGACAGGGGGCGAGGGAGACCCAGTACTTC.

The chain links TRBV27 to TRBJ2-7, with D possibly TRBD2 on 5 matching bases. V was cut by 4 bases and J by 6 bases, with 10 bases left in between. CDR3 length equals 12 residues. Germline V gives CDR1 MNHEY, CDR2 SMNVEV (reference sequence). CDR3 DNA sequence: TGTGCCAGCAGTTCCGGACGGGGCGAGCAGTACTTC. This encodes CASSSGRGEQYF.

The V call is TRBV2, the J call TRBJ2-3, with a weak D call TRBD1 (6 bases). There are 12 residues in the CDR3. From germline, CDR1 is SNHLY and CDR2 FYNNEI. CDR3 DNA sequence: TGTGTCTGGGCAGGGGGCACAGATACGCAGTATTTT. Its protein is CVWAGGTDTQYF.

This chain links TRBV7-9 with TRBJ2-3; D is ambiguous. The CDR3 sequence is 14 residues long. CDR1 is SEHNR, CDR2 FQNEAQ, per germline (reference sequence). V was shortened by 1 base and J by 4 bases, with 9 bases between the two germline ends. This CDR3 is CASSLGHLSDTQYF. CDR3 nucleotide sequence: TGTGCCAGCAGCTTAGGCCACCTATCAGATACGCAGTATTTT.